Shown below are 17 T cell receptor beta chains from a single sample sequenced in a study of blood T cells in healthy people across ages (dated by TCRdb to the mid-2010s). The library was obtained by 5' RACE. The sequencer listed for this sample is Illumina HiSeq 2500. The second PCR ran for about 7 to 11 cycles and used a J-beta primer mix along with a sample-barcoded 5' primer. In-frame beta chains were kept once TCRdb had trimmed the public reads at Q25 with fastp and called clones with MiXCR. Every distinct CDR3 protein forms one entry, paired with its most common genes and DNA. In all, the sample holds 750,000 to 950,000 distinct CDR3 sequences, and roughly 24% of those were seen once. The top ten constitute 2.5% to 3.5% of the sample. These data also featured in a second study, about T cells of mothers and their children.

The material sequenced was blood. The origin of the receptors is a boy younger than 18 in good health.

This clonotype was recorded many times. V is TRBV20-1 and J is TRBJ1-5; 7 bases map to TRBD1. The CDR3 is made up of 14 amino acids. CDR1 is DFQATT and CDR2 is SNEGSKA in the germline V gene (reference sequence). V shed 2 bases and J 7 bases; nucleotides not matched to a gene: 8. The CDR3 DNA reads TGCAGTGCTAGACTGAGGCAGGGGGGACAGCCCCAGCATTTT. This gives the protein CSARLRQGGQPQHF.

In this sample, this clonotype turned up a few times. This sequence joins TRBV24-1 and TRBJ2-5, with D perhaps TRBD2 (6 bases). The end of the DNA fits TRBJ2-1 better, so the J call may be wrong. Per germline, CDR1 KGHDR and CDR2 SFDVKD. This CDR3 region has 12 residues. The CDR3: CATSEAGRPQFF. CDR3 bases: TGTGCCACCAGTGAGGCGGGACGACCGCAGTTCTTC.

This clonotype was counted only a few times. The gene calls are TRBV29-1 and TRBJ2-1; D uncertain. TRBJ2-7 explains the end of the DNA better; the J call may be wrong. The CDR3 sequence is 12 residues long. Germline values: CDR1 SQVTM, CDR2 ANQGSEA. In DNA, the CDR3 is TGCAGCGTTGATGGTGGGGCCTACGAGCAGTACTTC. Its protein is CSVDGGAYEQYF.

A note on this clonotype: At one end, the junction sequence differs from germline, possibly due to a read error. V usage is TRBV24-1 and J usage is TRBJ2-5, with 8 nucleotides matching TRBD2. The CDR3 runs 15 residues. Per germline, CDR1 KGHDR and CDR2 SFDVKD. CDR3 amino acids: CATSDATDGGETQYF. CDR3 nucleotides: TGTGCCACCAGTGACGCCACGGACGGGGGGGAGACCCAATACTTC.

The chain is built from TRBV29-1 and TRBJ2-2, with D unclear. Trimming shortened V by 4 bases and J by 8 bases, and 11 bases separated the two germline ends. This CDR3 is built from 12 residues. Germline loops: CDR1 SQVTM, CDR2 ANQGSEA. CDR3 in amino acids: CSVALPEGELFF. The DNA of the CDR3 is TGCAGCGTTGCCCTTCCGGAGGGGGAGCTGTTTTTT.

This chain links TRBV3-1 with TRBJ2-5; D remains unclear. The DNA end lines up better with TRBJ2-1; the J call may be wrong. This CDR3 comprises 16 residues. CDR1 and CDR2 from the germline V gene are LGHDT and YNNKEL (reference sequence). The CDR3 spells CASSQGPALLWDEQFF. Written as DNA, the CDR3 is TGTGCCAGCAGCCAAGGGCCCGCTCTTCTATGGGATGAGCAGTTCTTC.

The CDR3 coding sequence is TGCAGTGCTAGGGCGGGGGCGATGGGTGTGGAGACCCAGTACTTC. Protein sequence: CSARAGAMGVETQYF. The rearrangement uses TRBV20-1 and TRBJ2-5; D is possibly TRBD2 (7 bases). Trimming shortened V by 3 bases and J by 5 bases, and 19 bases separated the two germline ends. Germline lookup yields CDR1 DFQATT and CDR2 SNEGSKA (reference sequence). The CDR3 loop spans 15 amino acids.

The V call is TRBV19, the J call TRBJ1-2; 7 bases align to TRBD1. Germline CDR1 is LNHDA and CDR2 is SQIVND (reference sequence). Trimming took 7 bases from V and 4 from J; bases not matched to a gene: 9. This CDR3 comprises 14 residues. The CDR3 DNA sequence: TGTGCCAGTATCCCCGGACAGGCCGGCTATGGCTACACCTTC. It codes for CASIPGQAGYGYTF. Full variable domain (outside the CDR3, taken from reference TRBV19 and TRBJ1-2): DGGITQSPKYLFRKEGQNVTLSCEQNLNHDAMYWYRQDPGQGLRLIYYSQIVNDFQKGDIAEGYSVSREKKESFPLTVTSAQKNPTAFYLCASIPGQAGYGYTFGSGTRLTVV.

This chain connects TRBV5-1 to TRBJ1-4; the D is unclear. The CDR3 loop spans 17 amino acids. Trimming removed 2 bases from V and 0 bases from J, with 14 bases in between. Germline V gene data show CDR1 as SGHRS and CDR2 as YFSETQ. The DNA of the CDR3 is TGCGCCAGCAGCTTAGGCAGGTCCCTTACAACTAATGAAAAACTGTTTTTT. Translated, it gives CASSLGRSLTTNEKLFF.

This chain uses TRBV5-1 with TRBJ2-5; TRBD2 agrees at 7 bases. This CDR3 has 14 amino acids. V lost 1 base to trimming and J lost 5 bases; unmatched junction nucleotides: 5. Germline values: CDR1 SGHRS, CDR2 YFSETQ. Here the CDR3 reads CASSLRGVGETQYF. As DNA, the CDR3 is TGCGCCAGCAGCTTGCGGGGGGTCGGGGAGACCCAGTACTTC.

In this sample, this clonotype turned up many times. This chain's CDR3 is CASSLGTEETQYF. Here the CDR3 DNA reads TGCGCCAGCAGCCTTGGGACAGAAGAGACCCAGTACTTC. This chain joins TRBV5-1 and TRBJ2-5; 7 bases are a match to TRBD1. V lost 4 bases to trimming and J lost 3 bases; unmatched junction nucleotides: 3. CDR1 and CDR2 (germline): SGHRS, YFSETQ. The CDR3 extends over 13 amino acids.

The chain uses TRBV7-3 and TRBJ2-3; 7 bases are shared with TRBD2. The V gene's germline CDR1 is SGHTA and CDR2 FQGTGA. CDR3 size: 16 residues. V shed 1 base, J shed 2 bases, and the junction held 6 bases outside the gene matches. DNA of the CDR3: TGTGCCAGCAGCTTAATTGGGGGGGGACCCACAGATACGCAGTATTTT. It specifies CASSLIGGGPTDTQYF.

CDR3 coding DNA: TGTGCCAGCAACCGTAGAGGCACTGAAGCTTTCTTT. Protein: CASNRRGTEAFF. The genes are TRBV11-2 and TRBJ1-1; D remains ambiguous. Trimming pared 7 bases from V and 4 bases from J, leaving 10 bases between. Germline loops: CDR1 SGHAT, CDR2 FQNNGV. The CDR3 has 12 amino acids.

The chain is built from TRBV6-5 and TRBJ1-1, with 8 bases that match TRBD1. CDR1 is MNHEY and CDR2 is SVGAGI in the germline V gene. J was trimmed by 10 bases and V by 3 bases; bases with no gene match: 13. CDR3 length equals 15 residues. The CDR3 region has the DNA TGTGCCAGCAGTTATGCCCCAGGGGGCGCGGGGGGAGCTTTCTTT. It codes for CASSYAPGGAGGAFF.

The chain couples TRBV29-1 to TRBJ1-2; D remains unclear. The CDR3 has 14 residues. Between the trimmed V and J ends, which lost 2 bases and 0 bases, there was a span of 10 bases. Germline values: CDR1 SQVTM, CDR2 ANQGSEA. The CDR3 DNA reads TGCAGCGTTGAAAAAAGGTTAGCTAACTATGGCTACACCTTC. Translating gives CSVEKRLANYGYTF. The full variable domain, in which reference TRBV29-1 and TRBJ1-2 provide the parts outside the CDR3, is SAVISQKPSRDICQRGTSLTIQCQVDSQVTMMFWYRQQPGQSLTLIATANQGSEATYESGFVIDKFPISRPNLTFSTLTVSNMSPEDSSIYLCSVEKRLANYGYTFGSGTRLTVV.

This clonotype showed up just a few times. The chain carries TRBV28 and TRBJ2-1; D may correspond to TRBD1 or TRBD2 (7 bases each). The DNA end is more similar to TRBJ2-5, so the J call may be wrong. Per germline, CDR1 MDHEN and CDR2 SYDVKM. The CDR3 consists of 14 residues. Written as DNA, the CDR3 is TGTGCCACAGCAGGGGGGGGGCCAAAGGAGACCCAGTACTTC. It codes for CATAGGGPKETQYF.

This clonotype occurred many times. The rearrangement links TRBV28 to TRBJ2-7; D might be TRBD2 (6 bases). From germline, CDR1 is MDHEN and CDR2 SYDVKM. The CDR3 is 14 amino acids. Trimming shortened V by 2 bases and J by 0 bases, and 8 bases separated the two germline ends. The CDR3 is CASSLAGSSYEQYF. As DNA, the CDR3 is TGTGCCAGCAGTTTAGCGGGAAGCTCCTACGAGCAGTACTTC. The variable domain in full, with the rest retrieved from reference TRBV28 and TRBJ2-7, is DVKVTQSSRYLVKRTGEKVFLECVQDMDHENMFWYRQDPGLGLRLIYFSYDVKMKEKGDIPEGYSVSREKKERFSLILESASTNQTSMYLCASSLAGSSYEQYFGPGTRLTVT.